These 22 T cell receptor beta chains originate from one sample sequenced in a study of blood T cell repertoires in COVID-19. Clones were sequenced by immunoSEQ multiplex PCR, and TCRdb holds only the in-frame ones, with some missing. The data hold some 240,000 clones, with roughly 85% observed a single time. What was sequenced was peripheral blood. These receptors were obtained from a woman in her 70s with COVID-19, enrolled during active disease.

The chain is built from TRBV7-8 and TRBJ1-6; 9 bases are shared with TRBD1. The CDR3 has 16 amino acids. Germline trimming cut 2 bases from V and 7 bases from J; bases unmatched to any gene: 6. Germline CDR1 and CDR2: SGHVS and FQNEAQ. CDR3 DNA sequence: TGTGCCAGCAGCTTAAAGATGGGACAGGGAAATTCACCCCTCCACTTT. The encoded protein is CASSLKMGQGNSPLHF.

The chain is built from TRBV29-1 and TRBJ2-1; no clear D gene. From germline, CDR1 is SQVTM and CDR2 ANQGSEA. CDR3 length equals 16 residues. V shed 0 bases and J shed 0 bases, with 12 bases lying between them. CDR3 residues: CSVEDLVPSSYNEQFF. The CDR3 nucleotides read TGCAGCGTTGAAGATCTTGTACCGAGCTCCTACAATGAGCAGTTCTTC.

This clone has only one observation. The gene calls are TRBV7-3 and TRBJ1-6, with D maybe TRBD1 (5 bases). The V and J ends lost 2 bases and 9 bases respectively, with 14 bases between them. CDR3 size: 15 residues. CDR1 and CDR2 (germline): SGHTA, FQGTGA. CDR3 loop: CASSLGAGLGSPLHF. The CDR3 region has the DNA TGTGCCAGCAGCTTAGGGGCAGGGTTGGGTTCACCCCTCCACTTT.

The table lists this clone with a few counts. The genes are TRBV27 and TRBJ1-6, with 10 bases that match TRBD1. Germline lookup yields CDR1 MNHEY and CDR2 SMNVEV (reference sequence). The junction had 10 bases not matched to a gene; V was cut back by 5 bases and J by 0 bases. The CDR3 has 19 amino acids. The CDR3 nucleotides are TGTGCCAGCAGTGGAGGGACAGGGGACCCGAGCTCCTATAATTCACCCCTCCACTTT. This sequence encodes CASSGGTGDPSSYNSPLHF.

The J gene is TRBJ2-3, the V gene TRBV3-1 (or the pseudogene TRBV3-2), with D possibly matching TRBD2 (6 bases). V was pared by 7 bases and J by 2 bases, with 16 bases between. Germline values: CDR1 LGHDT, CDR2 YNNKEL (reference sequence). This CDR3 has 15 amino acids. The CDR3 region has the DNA TGTGCCAGCATGAGAGGGACTTTAAACACAGATACGCAGTATTTT. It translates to CASMRGTLNTDTQYF.

CDR3 protein: CASTLGGALADTQYF. As DNA, the CDR3 is TGTGCCAGCACCCTCGGGGGGGCCTTGGCAGATACGCAGTATTTT. The chain couples TRBV11-3 to TRBJ2-3, with 8 bases identical to TRBD2. The CDR3 is 15 residues long. Germline CDR1 and CDR2: SGHNT and YENEEA. The V segment lost 7 bases and the J segment 4 bases; nucleotides outside the gene matches: 10. The full variable domain, in which reference TRBV11-3 and TRBJ2-3 provide the parts outside the CDR3, is EAGVVQSPRYKIIEKKQPVAFWCNPISGHNTLYWYLQNLGQGPELLIRYENEEAVDDSQLPKDRFSAERLKGVDSTLKIQPAELGDSAVYLCASTLGGALADTQYFGPGTRLTVL.

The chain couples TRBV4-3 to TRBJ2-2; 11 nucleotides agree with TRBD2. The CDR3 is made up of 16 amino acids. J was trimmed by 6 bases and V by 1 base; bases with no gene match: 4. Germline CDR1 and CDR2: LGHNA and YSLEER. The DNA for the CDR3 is TGCGCCAGCAGCCAAGTGGTAGCGGGAGGGTCCGGGGAGCTGTTTTTT. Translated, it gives CASSQVVAGGSGELFF.

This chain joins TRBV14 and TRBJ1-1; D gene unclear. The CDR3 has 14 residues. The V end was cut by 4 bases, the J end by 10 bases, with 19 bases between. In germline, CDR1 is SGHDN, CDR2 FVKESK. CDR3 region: CASSPSPRGRVAFF. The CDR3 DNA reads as TGTGCCAGCAGCCCATCGCCTCGAGGGAGAGTAGCTTTCTTT.

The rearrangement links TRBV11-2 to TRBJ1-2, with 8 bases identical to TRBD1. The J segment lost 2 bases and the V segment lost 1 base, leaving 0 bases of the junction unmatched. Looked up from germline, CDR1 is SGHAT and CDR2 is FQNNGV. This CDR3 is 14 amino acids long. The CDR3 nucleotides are TGTGCCAGCAGCTTAGGGACAGGGAACTATGGCTACACCTTC. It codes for CASSLGTGNYGYTF.

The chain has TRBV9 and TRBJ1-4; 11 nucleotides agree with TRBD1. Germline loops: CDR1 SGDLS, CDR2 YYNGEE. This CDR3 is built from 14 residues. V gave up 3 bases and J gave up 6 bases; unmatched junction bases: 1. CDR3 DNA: TGTGCCAGCAGCGCGGGACAGGGGGATGAAAAACTGTTTTTT. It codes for CASSAGQGDEKLFF. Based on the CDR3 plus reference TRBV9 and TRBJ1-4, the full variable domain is DSGVTQTPKHLITATGQRVTLRCSPRSGDLSVYWYQQSLDQGLQFLIQYYNGEERAKGNILERFSAQQFPDLHSELNLSSLELGDSALYFCASSAGQGDEKLFFGSGTQLSVL.

For the CDR3, the DNA is TGTGCCAGCAGCCCCGATGTAATTAGCGGTTACGAGCAGTACTTC. Translating it yields CASSPDVISGYEQYF. The chain recombines TRBV7-9 with TRBJ2-7, with D tentatively TRBD2 (6 bases). The CDR3 is 15 residues long. V lost 5 bases and J 4 bases, leaving 18 bases between the germline ends. Germline CDR1 is SEHNR and CDR2 is FQNEAQ (reference sequence).

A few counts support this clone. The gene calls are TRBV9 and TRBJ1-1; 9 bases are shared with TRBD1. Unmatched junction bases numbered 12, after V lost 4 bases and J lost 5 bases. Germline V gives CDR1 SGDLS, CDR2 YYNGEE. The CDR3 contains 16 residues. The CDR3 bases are TGTGCCAGCAGCCCGACCGGGACAGGGTTCTTAACTGAAGCTTTCTTT. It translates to CASSPTGTGFLTEAFF.

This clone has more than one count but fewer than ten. This chain's CDR3 is CASSLADRGQRYGYTF. The CDR3 region has the DNA TGTGCCAGCAGCTTAGCCGACAGGGGCCAACGCTATGGCTACACCTTC. The genes are TRBV7-9 and TRBJ1-2, with 8 bases matching TRBD1. V gave up 0 bases and J gave up 4 bases; unmatched junction bases: 7. This CDR3 region has 16 residues. Germline lookup yields CDR1 SEHNR and CDR2 FQNEAQ (reference sequence).

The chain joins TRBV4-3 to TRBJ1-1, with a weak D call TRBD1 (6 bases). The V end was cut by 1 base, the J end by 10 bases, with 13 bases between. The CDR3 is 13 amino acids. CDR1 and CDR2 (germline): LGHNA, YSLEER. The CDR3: CASSQAQGLAAFF. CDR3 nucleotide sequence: TGCGCCAGCAGCCAAGCCCAGGGGTTGGCAGCTTTCTTT.

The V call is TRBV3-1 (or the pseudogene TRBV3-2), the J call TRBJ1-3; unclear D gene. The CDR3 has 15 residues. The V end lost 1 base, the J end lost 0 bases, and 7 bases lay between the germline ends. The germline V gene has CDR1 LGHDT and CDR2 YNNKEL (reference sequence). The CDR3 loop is CASSQGRDSGNTIYF. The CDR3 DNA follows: TGTGCCAGCAGCCAAGGTCGGGACTCTGGAAACACCATATATTTT.

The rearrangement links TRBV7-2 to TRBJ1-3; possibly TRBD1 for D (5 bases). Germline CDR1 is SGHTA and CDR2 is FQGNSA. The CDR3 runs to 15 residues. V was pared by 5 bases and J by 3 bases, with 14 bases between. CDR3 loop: CASSPSGGVGNTIYF. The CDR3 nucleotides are TGTGCCAGCAGCCCTAGTGGGGGGGTTGGAAACACCATATATTTT.

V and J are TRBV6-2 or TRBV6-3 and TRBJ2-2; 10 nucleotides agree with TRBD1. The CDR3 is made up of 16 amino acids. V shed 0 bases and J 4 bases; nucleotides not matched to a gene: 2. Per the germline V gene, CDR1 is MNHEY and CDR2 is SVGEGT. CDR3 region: CASSYSGTGATGELFF. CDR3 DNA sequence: TGTGCCAGCAGTTACTCCGGGACAGGGGCCACCGGGGAGCTGTTTTTT.

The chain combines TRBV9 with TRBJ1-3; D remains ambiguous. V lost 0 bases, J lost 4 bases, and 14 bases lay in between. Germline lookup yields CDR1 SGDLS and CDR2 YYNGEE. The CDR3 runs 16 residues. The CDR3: CASSVAIGSGGNTIYF. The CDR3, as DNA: TGTGCCAGCAGCGTAGCGATAGGGTCGGGAGGAAACACCATATATTTT.

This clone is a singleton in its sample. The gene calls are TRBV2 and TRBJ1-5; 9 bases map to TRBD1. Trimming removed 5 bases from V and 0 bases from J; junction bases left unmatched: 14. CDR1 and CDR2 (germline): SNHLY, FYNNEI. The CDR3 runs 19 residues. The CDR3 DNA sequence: TGTGCCAGCAGTAAGGACAGGGGCCCTATAAAGAATAGCAATCAGCCCCAGCATTTT. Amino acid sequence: CASSKDRGPIKNSNQPQHF.

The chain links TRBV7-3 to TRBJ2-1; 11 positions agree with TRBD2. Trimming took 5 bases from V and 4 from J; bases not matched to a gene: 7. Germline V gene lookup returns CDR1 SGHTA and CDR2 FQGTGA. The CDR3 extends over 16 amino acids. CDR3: CASSGAGTSGYNEQFF. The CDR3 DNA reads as TGTGCCAGCAGCGGAGCCGGGACTAGCGGTTACAATGAGCAGTTCTTC.

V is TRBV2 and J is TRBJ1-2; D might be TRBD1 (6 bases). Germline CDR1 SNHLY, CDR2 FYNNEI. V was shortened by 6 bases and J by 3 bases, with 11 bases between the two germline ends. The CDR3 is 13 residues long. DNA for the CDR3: TGTGCCAGCAGCCCACAGGGATACTATGGCTACACCTTC. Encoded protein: CASSPQGYYGYTF.

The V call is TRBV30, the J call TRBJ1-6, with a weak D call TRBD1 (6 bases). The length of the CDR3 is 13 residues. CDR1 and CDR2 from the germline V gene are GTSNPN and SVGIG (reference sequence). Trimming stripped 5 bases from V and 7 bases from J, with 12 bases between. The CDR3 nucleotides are TGTGCCTGGGGGGGCAGAAGGAATTCACCCCTCCACTTT. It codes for CAWGGRRNSPLHF.